These T cell receptor beta chains were read from a single sample in a study of brain T cells in children with intractable seizures. Profiling relied on immunoSEQ multiplex PCR, and the TCRdb table lists in-frame clones only, not all of them. Of around 340,000 clones listed, over 85% are singletons. This specimen consisted of peripheral blood, obtained roughly 5 months after surgery. The origin of the receptors is a boy under two years old with tuberous sclerosis and intractable seizures. Both conserved end residues are part of each CDR3. D genes are given only for firm matches. Clone size, where shown, is once, few, many, or a class for clones that have expanded.

D gene: .; J gene: TRBJ2-3; V gene: TRBV3-1/TRBV3-2; clone size: few; CDR3 protein: CASSQDGTRRSDTQYF; CDR3 DNA: TGTGCCAGCAGCCAAGACGGGACTCGGCGATCAGATACGCAGTATTTT
D gene: .; J gene: TRBJ2-5; V gene: TRBV5-1; clone size: .; CDR3 protein: CASSPRGAAQETQYF; CDR3 DNA: TGCGCCAGCAGCCCCCGAGGGGCAGCTCAAGAGACCCAGTACTTC
D gene: .; J gene: TRBJ1-1; V gene: TRBV10-2; clone size: .; CDR3 protein: CASRGEYRVTEAFF; CDR3 DNA: TGCGCCAGCAGGGGAGAATACAGGGTGACTGAAGCTTTCTTT
D gene: .; J gene: TRBJ2-3; V gene: TRBV28; clone size: .; CDR3 protein: CASTSRAEWGTDTQYF; CDR3 DNA: TGTGCCAGCACCTCTAGAGCGGAGTGGGGCACAGATACGCAGTATTTT
D gene: .; J gene: TRBJ1-5; V gene: TRBV30; clone size: .; CDR3 protein: CAWSVPPGHYSNQPQHF; CDR3 DNA: TGTGCCTGGAGTGTACCCCCCGGACATTATAGCAATCAGCCCCAGCATTTT
D gene: TRBD2; J gene: TRBJ2-7; V gene: TRBV9; clone size: .; CDR3 protein: CASSRAGGYEQYF; CDR3 DNA: TGTGCCAGCAGCAGAGCGGGAGGGTACGAGCAGTACTTC
D gene: TRBD2; J gene: TRBJ2-1; V gene: TRBV13; clone size: .; CDR3 protein: CASSPGGLAESSYNEQFF; CDR3 DNA: TGTGCCAGCAGCCCTGGTGGACTAGCGGAAAGCTCCTACAATGAGCAGTTCTTC
D gene: .; J gene: TRBJ1-4; V gene: TRBV6-6; clone size: .; CDR3 protein: CASSYVGEKLFF; CDR3 DNA: TGTGCCAGCAGTTATGTGGGTGAAAAACTGTTTTTT
D gene: .; J gene: TRBJ2-6; V gene: TRBV13; clone size: once; CDR3 protein: CASSLGQVRANVLTF; CDR3 DNA: TGTGCCAGCAGCTTAGGGCAGGTTCGGGCCAACGTCCTGACTTTC
D gene: TRBD1; J gene: TRBJ2-7; V gene: TRBV14; clone size: once; CDR3 protein: CASSQEDRLPYEQYF; CDR3 DNA: TGTGCCAGCAGCCAAGAGGACAGGTTACCCTACGAGCAGTACTTC
D gene: .; J gene: TRBJ2-4; V gene: TRBV4-1; clone size: .; CDR3 protein: CASSQEGGPEENIQYF; CDR3 DNA: TGCGCCAGCAGCCAAGAGGGGGGGCCGGAGGAAAACATTCAGTACTTC
D gene: .; J gene: TRBJ2-5; V gene: TRBV27; clone size: once; CDR3 protein: CASSLSLGGVGETQYF; CDR3 DNA: TGTGCCAGCAGTTTATCATTGGGCGGGGTCGGGGAGACCCAGTACTTC
D gene: TRBD2; J gene: TRBJ2-7; V gene: TRBV19; clone size: once; CDR3 protein: CASPTSGTAQGEQYF; CDR3 DNA: TGTGCCAGTCCCACTAGCGGGACCGCCCAGGGGGAGCAGTACTTC
D gene: TRBD2; J gene: TRBJ2-5; V gene: TRBV5-1; clone size: .; CDR3 protein: CASSLLAGVQETQYF; CDR3 DNA: TGCGCCAGCAGCTTACTAGCGGGGGTTCAAGAGACCCAGTACTTC
D gene: TRBD1; J gene: TRBJ1-4; V gene: TRBV7-2; clone size: .; CDR3 protein: CASSLRNRGPNEKLFF; CDR3 DNA: TGTGCCAGCAGCTTACGAAACAGGGGCCCCAATGAAAAACTGTTTTTT
D gene: .; J gene: TRBJ2-7; V gene: TRBV4-1; clone size: .; CDR3 protein: CASSQDPGWASYEQYF; CDR3 DNA: TGCGCCAGCAGCCAAGATCCGGGTTGGGCCTCCTACGAGCAGTACTTC
D gene: TRBD2; J gene: TRBJ2-1; V gene: TRBV24-1; clone size: .; CDR3 protein: CATSAETSGIIDEQFF; CDR3 DNA: TGTGCCACCAGTGCGGAAACTAGCGGGATAATAGATGAGCAGTTCTTC
D gene: .; J gene: TRBJ1-3; V gene: TRBV19; clone size: .; CDR3 protein: CASSNILKQISGNTIYF; CDR3 DNA: TGTGCCAGTAGTAATATCCTAAAGCAGATCTCTGGAAACACCATATATTTT
D gene: TRBD2; J gene: TRBJ2-2; V gene: TRBV5-1; clone size: .; CDR3 protein: CASSLTSGSNTGELFF; CDR3 DNA: TGCGCCAGCAGCTTGACTAGCGGAAGTAACACCGGGGAGCTGTTTTTT
D gene: TRBD1; J gene: TRBJ1-4; V gene: TRBV7-9; clone size: .; CDR3 protein: CASSLTGGRTNEKLFF; CDR3 DNA: TGTGCCAGCAGCCTGACAGGGGGCAGAACTAATGAAAAACTGTTTTTT
D gene: .; J gene: TRBJ2-7; V gene: TRBV24-1; clone size: .; CDR3 protein: CATSPNVGGPYEQYF; CDR3 DNA: TGTGCCACCAGCCCGAACGTTGGGGGCCCCTACGAGCAGTACTTC
D gene: .; J gene: TRBJ1-1; V gene: TRBV10-1; clone size: .; CDR3 protein: CASSQTGMNTEAFF; CDR3 DNA: TGCGCCAGCAGTCAGACAGGCATGAACACTGAAGCTTTCTTT
D gene: .; J gene: TRBJ1-4; V gene: TRBV5-6; clone size: once; CDR3 protein: CASSFRVNEKLFF; CDR3 DNA: TGTGCCAGCAGCTTTAGGGTTAATGAAAAACTGTTTTTT
D gene: .; J gene: TRBJ2-7; V gene: TRBV27; clone size: .; CDR3 protein: CASSWHYESSYEQYF; CDR3 DNA: TGTGCCAGCAGTTGGCACTATGAATCGTCCTACGAGCAGTACTTC
D gene: .; J gene: TRBJ2-3; V gene: TRBV7-6; clone size: .; CDR3 protein: CASSLAGGRGDTQYF; CDR3 DNA: TGTGCCAGCAGCTTAGCCGGGGGGCGTGGAGATACGCAGTATTTT
D gene: .; J gene: TRBJ1-1; V gene: TRBV14; clone size: few; CDR3 protein: CASSQEWAEDMNTEAFF; CDR3 DNA: TGTGCCAGCAGCCAAGAATGGGCGGAAGACATGAACACTGAAGCTTTCTTT
D gene: TRBD1; J gene: TRBJ2-2; V gene: TRBV19; clone size: .; CDR3 protein: CASGTGHTGELFF; CDR3 DNA: TGTGCCAGTGGGACAGGCCACACCGGGGAGCTGTTTTTT
D gene: .; J gene: TRBJ2-3; V gene: TRBV12-5; clone size: .; CDR3 protein: CASGLGAVTDTQYF; CDR3 DNA: TGTGCTAGTGGTCTAGGGGCGGTCACAGATACGCAGTATTTT
D gene: .; J gene: TRBJ1-5; V gene: TRBV10-2; clone size: .; CDR3 protein: CASSVGGRQPQHF; CDR3 DNA: TGCGCCAGCAGTGTAGGAGGGCGGCAGCCCCAGCATTTT